This is a list of T cell receptor beta chains from one sample in a study of cytomegalovirus exposure and HLA in healthy donors. Repertoires were generated with immunoSEQ multiplex PCR, while TCRdb's copy carries only in-frame clones and drops some. This table holds about 99,000 clones. Sequenced material: PBMCs. Source of these receptors: a man aged 35 to 55 in good health and CMV-seronegative. The CDR3 runs from the conserved cysteine through the conserved F or W. The order of the fields is J gene, V gene, D gene, CDR3 protein, CDR3 DNA. The D gene is left open where the match is weak.

>TRBJ2-1|TRBV11-2|TRBD2
CASSLEKRGVKNNEQFF
TGTGCCAGCAGCTTAGAGAAGCGGGGGGTAAAGAACAATGAGCAGTTCTTC
>TRBJ1-5|TRBV10-3|TRBD1
CAISESIRGPQPQHF
TGTGCCATCAGTGAGTCGATTAGGGGGCCTCAGCCCCAGCATTTT
>TRBJ1-1|TRBV27|TRBD1
CASSLRTGRTEAFF
TGTGCCAGCAGTCTCCGGACAGGGCGGACTGAAGCTTTCTTT
>TRBJ2-3|TRBV7-2|NA
CASSFRSGSTDTQYF
TGTGCCAGCAGCTTTAGGAGCGGGAGCACAGATACGCAGTATTTT
>TRBJ2-1|TRBV11-3|TRBD2
CASSLSSGSRGNEQFF
TGTGCCAGCAGCCTTAGTAGCGGGAGTAGGGGGAATGAGCAGTTCTTC
>TRBJ1-1|TRBV4-3|TRBD1
CASSQGDRGGNTEAFF
TGCGCCAGCAGCCAAGGGGACAGAGGCGGCAACACTGAAGCTTTCTTT
>TRBJ2-3|TRBV12-5|NA
CASGAGRTPTDTQYF
TGTGCTAGTGGCGCGGGACGGACGCCCACAGATACGCAGTATTTT
>TRBJ2-1|TRBV7-2|NA
CASSLTFATSNEQFF
TGTGCCAGCAGCTTAACGTTCGCGACTAGCAATGAGCAGTTCTTC
>TRBJ2-5|TRBV5-6|TRBD2
CASSLVGGAGETQYF
TGTGCCAGCAGCTTGGTCGGGGGGGCCGGAGAGACCCAGTACTTC
>TRBJ2-5|TRBV6-1|TRBD2
CASSEALAGGLGETQYF
TGTGCCAGCAGTGAAGCGCTAGCGGGAGGGCTAGGTGAGACCCAGTACTTC
>TRBJ2-2|TRBV7-9|NA
CASSPLGSSANTGELFF
TGTGCCAGCAGCCCCCTGGGGAGCTCCGCGAACACCGGGGAGCTGTTTTTT
>TRBJ1-4|TRBV5-1|NA
CASSVQGRDEKLFF
TGCGCCAGCAGCGTACAGGGACGAGATGAAAAACTGTTTTTT
>TRBJ2-5|TRBV6-6|TRBD1
CASSAGQGVETQYF
TGTGCCAGCAGTGCCGGACAGGGAGTAGAGACCCAGTACTTC
>TRBJ2-3|TRBV27|TRBD2
CASSYGGRGADTQYF
TGTGCCAGCAGTTATGGCGGGAGAGGAGCAGATACGCAGTATTTT
>TRBJ1-2|TRBV10-3|NA
CAISGDRLYGYTF
TGTGCCATCAGTGGCGACAGACTCTATGGCTACACCTTC
>TRBJ2-7|TRBV19|TRBD1
CASSPGQGAYEQYF
TGTGCCAGTAGTCCTGGACAGGGGGCGTACGAGCAGTACTTC
>TRBJ2-2|TRBV27|NA
CASSPRGGNTGELFF
TGTGCCAGCAGTCCCCGAGGGGGGAACACCGGGGAGCTGTTTTTT
>TRBJ2-7|TRBV18|TRBD1
CASSPGQGSYEQYF
TGTGCCAGCTCACCGGGACAGGGAAGCTACGAGCAGTACTTC
>TRBJ2-5|TRBV11-2|NA
CASSPIQETQYF
TGTGCCAGCAGCCCCATTCAAGAGACCCAGTACTTC
>TRBJ1-5|TRBV7-9|TRBD1
CASSFATGTGGNQPQHF
TGTGCCAGCAGCTTCGCTACCGGGACAGGGGGCAATCAGCCCCAGCATTTT
>TRBJ1-1|TRBV11-2|NA
CASSSKNTEAFF
TGTGCCAGCAGCTCCAAGAACACTGAAGCTTTCTTT
>TRBJ1-6|TRBV4-3|NA
CASSQAANQDSLGLHF
TGCGCCAGCAGCCAAGCAGCGAACCAAGACTCTTTAGGACTCCACTTT
>TRBJ2-3|TRBV19|TRBD2
CASSITGRTRTRHTDTQYF
TGTGCCAGTAGTATAACCGGCCGTACTCGGACTAGGCACACAGATACGCAGTATTTT
>TRBJ2-7|TRBV30|NA
CAWGSGIYEQYF
TGTGCCTGGGGGTCGGGGATTTACGAGCAGTACTTC
>TRBJ2-1|TRBV9|NA
CASSVANEQFF
TGTGCCAGCAGCGTCGCGAATGAGCAGTTCTTC
>TRBJ2-1|TRBV5-6|NA
CASSPGDMSSYNEQFF
TGTGCCAGCAGCCCCGGGGATATGAGCTCCTACAATGAGCAGTTCTTC
>TRBJ1-6|TRBV19|NA
CASSIGRGNSPLHF
TGTGCCAGTAGCATTGGCAGGGGAAATTCACCCCTCCACTTT
>TRBJ2-7|TRBV13|TRBD1
CASSSPTRDSDSYEQYF
TGTGCCAGCAGCTCTCCTACCAGGGACAGCGACTCCTACGAGCAGTACTTC
>TRBJ1-5|TRBV19|TRBD1
CASKMGGQGASNQPQHF
TGTGCCAGTAAAATGGGGGGACAGGGGGCGAGCAATCAGCCCCAGCATTTT
>TRBJ1-4|TRBV29-1|NA
CSVDSGYEKLFF
TGCAGCGTTGATTCGGGGTATGAAAAACTGTTTTTT
>TRBJ2-1|TRBV5-1|NA
CASRLTGKSGNEQFF
TGCGCCAGCAGATTAACAGGGAAAAGTGGCAATGAGCAGTTCTTC